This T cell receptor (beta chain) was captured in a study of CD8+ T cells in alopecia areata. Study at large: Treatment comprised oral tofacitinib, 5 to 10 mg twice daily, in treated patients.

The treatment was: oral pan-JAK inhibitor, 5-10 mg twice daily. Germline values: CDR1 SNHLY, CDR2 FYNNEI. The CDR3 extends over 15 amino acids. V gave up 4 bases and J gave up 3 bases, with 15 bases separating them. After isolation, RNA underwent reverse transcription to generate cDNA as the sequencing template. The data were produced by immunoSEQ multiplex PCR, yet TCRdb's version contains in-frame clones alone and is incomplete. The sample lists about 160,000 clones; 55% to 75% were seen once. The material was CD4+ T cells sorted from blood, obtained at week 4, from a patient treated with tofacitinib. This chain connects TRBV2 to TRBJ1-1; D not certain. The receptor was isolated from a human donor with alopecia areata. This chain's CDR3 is CASSGDGPEYTEAFF. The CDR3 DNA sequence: TGTGCCAGCAGTGGGGATGGGCCGGAGTACACTGAAGCTTTCTTT.